The 30 T cell receptor beta chains reported below all come from one sample, sequenced in a study of blood T cell repertoires in COVID-19. Some clones are missing from TCRdb's copy, which holds only in-frame ones; the method was immunoSEQ multiplex PCR. The repertoire has about 110,000 clones, 70% to 80% of them found once; the top ten carry more than 5.5%. Material: peripheral blood. The receptors come from an elderly man with COVID-19, enrolled during active disease.

The rearrangement uses TRBV6-4 and TRBJ2-1, with TRBD2 identical over 13 bases. Germline loops: CDR1 MRHNA, CDR2 SNTAGT. This CDR3 has 18 amino acids. Germline trimming cut 4 bases from V and 6 bases from J; bases unmatched to any gene: 12. CDR3 nucleotides: TGTGCCAGCAGTGTCGCGGATACATGGACTAGCGGGAGCAATGAGCAGTTCTTC. Translation: CASSVADTWTSGSNEQFF.

In this sample, this clone turned up once. The rearrangement joins TRBV6-5 to TRBJ2-7; maybe TRBD2 (6 bases). Germline values: CDR1 MNHEY, CDR2 SVGAGI. The length of the CDR3 is 15 residues. Trimming shortened V by 6 bases and J by 3 bases, and 18 bases separated the two germline ends. Here the CDR3 DNA reads TGTGCCAGCAGGGCCCCTGGTGGGGGGAACTACGAGCAGTACTTC. It yields the protein CASRAPGGGNYEQYF.

This rearrangement joins TRBV19 to TRBJ1-5; D is perhaps TRBD1 (5 bases). CDR1 and CDR2 from the germline V gene are LNHDA and SQIVND (reference sequence). The CDR3 spans 14 residues. The V end lost 3 bases, the J end lost 5 bases, and 11 bases lay between the germline ends. CDR3 region: CASSIGQGYQPQHF. The CDR3 DNA reads as TGTGCCAGTAGTATTGGGCAGGGTTATCAGCCCCAGCATTTT. The entire variable domain, with the rest obtained from reference TRBV19 and TRBJ1-5, is as follows: DGGITQSPKYLFRKEGQNVTLSCEQNLNHDAMYWYRQDPGQGLRLIYYSQIVNDFQKGDIAEGYSVSREKKESFPLTVTSAQKNPTAFYLCASSIGQGYQPQHFGDGTRLSIL.

The rearrangement links TRBV28 to TRBJ2-7; tentatively, D is TRBD1 (6 bases). Germline-derived CDR1 and CDR2 are MDHEN and SYDVKM. CDR3 length: 14 amino acids. V shed 6 bases and J shed 0 bases, with 12 bases lying between them. The CDR3 reads CASSQGLSSYEQYF. CDR3 sequence (DNA): TGTGCCAGCAGCCAGGGGTTAAGCTCCTACGAGCAGTACTTC.

The rearrangement links TRBV18 to TRBJ2-5; possible D gene TRBD2, 7 bases. The CDR3 consists of 16 residues. CDR1 is KGHSH, CDR2 LQKENI, per germline. Trimming shortened V by 2 bases and J by 2 bases, and 15 bases separated the two germline ends. The CDR3 loop is CASSPTGGGGQETQYF. CDR3 sequence (DNA): TGTGCCAGCTCACCAACGGGGGGCGGCGGGCAAGAGACCCAGTACTTC.

The chain couples TRBV5-6 to TRBJ2-7; 9 nucleotides line up with TRBD1. From germline, CDR1 is SGHDT and CDR2 YYEEEE. V gave up 4 bases and J gave up 4 bases; unmatched junction bases: 9. The CDR3 has 15 residues. CDR3 in DNA: TGTGCCAGCAGCCCGGAGGGACAGGGAAAATACGAGCAGTACTTC. It codes for CASSPEGQGKYEQYF.

The sample holds a few counts of this clone. The rearrangement links TRBV11-2 to TRBJ2-3, with TRBD2 matching over 7 bases. The V gene end was trimmed by 3 bases and the J gene end by 2 bases; junction bases not matched to a gene: 8. This CDR3 comprises 16 residues. The germline CDR1 and CDR2 sequences are SGHAT and FQNNGV. As DNA, the CDR3 is TGTGCCAGCAGCTTGAGGGACGGGACTAACACAGATACGCAGTATTTT. It is translated as CASSLRDGTNTDTQYF.

This sequence joins TRBV18 and TRBJ1-5; 8 bases match TRBD1. In germline, CDR1 is KGHSH, CDR2 LQKENI. The CDR3 has 14 amino acids. Losses at the gene ends were 6 bases for V and 5 bases for J; bases not matched to a gene: 6. CDR3 coding DNA: TGTGCCAGCTCGGTGGACAGGGTCGATCAGCCCCAGCATTTT. Translation: CASSVDRVDQPQHF.

The rearrangement joins TRBV4-3 to TRBJ2-2; 7 bases align to TRBD2. V lost 1 base, J lost 6 bases, and 5 bases stayed unmatched. Germline CDR1 is LGHNA and CDR2 is YSLEER. The CDR3 covers 15 residues. The CDR3 region is CASSQGGGRPGELFF. CDR3 bases: TGCGCCAGCAGCCAAGGGGGAGGGCGGCCCGGGGAGCTGTTTTTT.

This rearrangement joins TRBV5-4 to TRBJ1-2; TRBD1 might be the D (6 bases). Trimming removed 3 bases from V and 2 bases from J, with 14 bases in between. Germline CDR1 reads SGHNT; CDR2 reads YYREEE (reference sequence). This CDR3 is built from 15 residues. The CDR3 DNA is TGTGCCAGCAGCTCGCGGGCAGGGGCGAACTATGGCTACACCTTC. Amino acid sequence: CASSSRAGANYGYTF.

The chain has TRBV4-1 and TRBJ2-7; TRBD1 aligns across 9 bases. Germline lookup yields CDR1 MGHRA and CDR2 YSYEKL. CDR3 length: 16 residues. V trimming: 4 bases; J trimming: 5 bases; junction bases outside the gene matches: 12. CDR3 sequence reads: CASSLPRTGVFNEQYF. In nucleotides, the CDR3 is TGCGCCAGCAGCCTTCCTAGGACAGGGGTCTTCAACGAGCAGTACTTC.

This clone was seen a handful of times. The V gene is TRBV7-8, the J gene TRBJ1-1; tentatively, D is TRBD1 (6 bases). Trimming left V 3 bases short and J 4 bases short, with 9 bases between. There are 13 residues in the CDR3. In germline, CDR1 is SGHVS, CDR2 FQNEAQ. This CDR3 is CASSLQGSTEAFF. In DNA form, the CDR3 reads TGTGCCAGCAGCTTGCAGGGGAGCACTGAAGCTTTCTTT.

V is TRBV7-2 and J is TRBJ2-3; a weak D match, TRBD2 (5 bases). Trimming shortened V by 6 bases and J by 6 bases, and 13 bases separated the two germline ends. This CDR3 is built from 13 residues. Germline values: CDR1 SGHTA, CDR2 FQGNSA. The chain's CDR3 is CASSSMVADTQYF. The CDR3 DNA is TGTGCCAGCAGTTCCATGGTAGCGGATACGCAGTATTTT.

This sequence joins TRBV6-2 or TRBV6-3 and TRBJ2-7, with 11 bases lining up with TRBD2. V lost 0 bases, J lost 6 bases, and 19 bases stayed unmatched. The CDR3 runs to 20 residues. CDR1 and CDR2 from the germline V gene are MNHEY and SVGEGT. In nucleotides, the CDR3 is TGTGCCAGCAGTTACTCGATTTTTGGGCAGACTAGCGGGAAATTTGCCGAGCAGTACTTC. Protein product: CASSYSIFGQTSGKFAEQYF.

This chain uses TRBV7-9 with TRBJ1-2; possible D gene TRBD1, 6 bases. The germline V and J ends were trimmed by 5 bases and 4 bases, with 17 bases remaining between them. The germline gives CDR1 SEHNR, CDR2 FQNEAQ (reference sequence). The CDR3 is 15 amino acids. The CDR3 sequence is CASSPPLWTAYGYTF. The CDR3 DNA follows: TGTGCCAGCAGCCCTCCCTTGTGGACAGCCTATGGCTACACCTTC.

The J gene is TRBJ2-7, the V gene TRBV2; 8 nucleotides line up with TRBD1. V shed 4 bases and J 4 bases; nucleotides not matched to a gene: 6. The germline CDR1 and CDR2 sequences are SNHLY and FYNNEI. The CDR3 sequence is 14 residues long. The chain's CDR3 is CASSGDRPTYEQYF. The CDR3 DNA reads TGTGCCAGCAGTGGGGACAGGCCGACTTACGAGCAGTACTTC.

The V and J genes are TRBV19 and TRBJ2-1, with 9 positions matching TRBD1. Losses at the gene ends were 4 bases for V and 1 base for J; bases not matched to a gene: 5. The V gene's germline CDR1 is LNHDA and CDR2 SQIVND (reference sequence). CDR3 size: 16 residues. The CDR3 DNA reads TGTGCCAGTAGTAGGGACAGGGAAGGATCCTACAATGAGCAGTTCTTC. It specifies CASSRDREGSYNEQFF.

This clone was observed a single time. This chain connects TRBV29-1 to TRBJ1-1, with D perhaps matching TRBD1 (6 bases). The CDR3 spans 12 residues. CDR1 SQVTM and CDR2 ANQGSEA come from the germline V gene. In DNA, the CDR3 is TGCAGTACGGGACACTCGAACACTGAAGCTTTCTTT. Translated, it gives CSTGHSNTEAFF. The full variable domain, rest sourced from reference TRBV29-1 and TRBJ1-1, is SAVISQKPSRDICQRGTSLTIQCQVDSQVTMMFWYRQQPGQSLTLIATANQGSEATYESGFVIDKFPISRPNLTFSTLTVSNMSPEDSSIYLCSTGHSNTEAFFGQGTRLTVV.

The V and J genes are TRBV6-1 and TRBJ1-5; TRBD1 agrees at 7 bases. The CDR3 totals 15 residues. Germline CDR1 is MNHNS and CDR2 is SASEGT. V was pared by 7 bases and J by 3 bases, with 9 bases of the junction left unmatched. The CDR3 region has the DNA TGTGCCAGCACCCATCATGACAGGGCCAATCAGCCCCAGCATTTT. Residues: CASTHHDRANQPQHF.

For this clone: A much larger clone lies a single base off, so this may be a read error. The genes are TRBV2 and TRBJ2-7; D might be TRBD1 (5 bases). Looked up from germline, CDR1 is SNHLY and CDR2 is FYNNEI. The CDR3 has 15 residues. CDR3 protein: CAGSESRVSSYEQYF. The CDR3 DNA sequence: TGTGCCGGCAGTGAATCCAGGGTTAGCTCCTACGAGCAGTACTTC. Together with reference TRBV2 and TRBJ2-7, the CDR3 gives the full variable domain: EPEVTQTPSHQVTQMGQEVILRCVPISNHLYFYWYRQILGQKVEFLVSFYNNEISEKSEIFDDQFSVERPDGSNFTLKIRSTKLEDSAMYFCAGSESRVSSYEQYFGPGTRLTVT.

This clone has more than one count but fewer than ten. The chain joins TRBV3-1 (or the pseudogene TRBV3-2) to TRBJ2-2; 7 bases fit TRBD2. CDR1 is LGHDT and CDR2 is YNNKEL in the germline V gene (reference sequence). CDR3 length equals 15 residues. J lost 3 bases, V lost 2 bases, and 3 bases had no gene match. CDR3 bases: TGTGCCAGCAGCCAACGAGCGGGGTACACCGGGGAGCTGTTTTTT. The encoded protein is CASSQRAGYTGELFF.

Here the CDR3 reads CASSLTPGQGSHYGYTF. CDR3 coding DNA: TGTGCCAGCAGCCTAACCCCGGGACAGGGATCACACTATGGCTACACCTTC. The V and J genes are TRBV28 and TRBJ1-2, with 9 bases matching TRBD1. CDR1 MDHEN and CDR2 SYDVKM come from the germline V gene. CDR3 size: 17 residues. V shed 6 bases and J 3 bases; nucleotides not matched to a gene: 14.

This chain connects TRBV28 to TRBJ2-5; D not resolved. Germline V gene lookup returns CDR1 MDHEN and CDR2 SYDVKM. The V end lost 5 bases, the J end lost 0 bases, and 22 bases lay between the germline ends. The CDR3 totals 18 residues. CDR3 loop: CASSTRGEASKYQETQYF. Written as DNA, the CDR3 is TGTGCCAGCAGTACTCGCGGCGAGGCCTCAAAGTACCAAGAGACCCAGTACTTC.

The V gene is TRBV19, the J gene TRBJ2-5; no reliable D call. CDR1 is LNHDA, CDR2 SQIVND, per germline (reference sequence). CDR3 length: 14 residues. The V gene lost 4 bases and the J gene lost 4 bases, with 13 bases spanning the gap. This chain's CDR3 is CASSKLSPGETQYF. The CDR3, as DNA: TGTGCCAGTAGTAAACTATCCCCGGGAGAGACCCAGTACTTC. The full variable domain, its missing parts supplied by reference TRBV19 and TRBJ2-5, is DGGITQSPKYLFRKEGQNVTLSCEQNLNHDAMYWYRQDPGQGLRLIYYSQIVNDFQKGDIAEGYSVSREKKESFPLTVTSAQKNPTAFYLCASSKLSPGETQYFGPGTRLLVL.

The rearrangement uses TRBV4-1 and TRBJ2-2; perhaps TRBD2 as D (6 bases). The CDR3 spans 17 residues. V was trimmed by 1 base and J by 3 bases, leaving 15 bases between them. Germline CDR1 MGHRA, CDR2 YSYEKL. CDR3 in DNA: TGCGCCAGCAGCCAAGCCCCGGGAGCGGCGGACACCGGGGAGCTGTTTTTT. Amino acids: CASSQAPGAADTGELFF.

This chain connects TRBV29-1 to TRBJ2-1; 11 bases agree with TRBD2. The CDR3 is 14 residues long. V was clipped by 6 bases and J by 7 bases; unmatched bases: 8. CDR1 and CDR2 (germline): SQVTM, ANQGSEA. DNA of the CDR3: TGCAGCGTAGTAGCGGGAGGGTCTGAGAATGAGCAGTTCTTC. Translated, it gives CSVVAGGSENEQFF.

The genes are TRBV27 and TRBJ2-7; a possible D gene is TRBD2 (6 bases). Deletions cut 6 bases from V and 6 bases from J, with 18 bases between. Germline V gene sequence: CDR1 MNHEY, CDR2 SMNVEV (reference sequence). CDR3 length: 14 amino acids. The CDR3 reads CASSHGGYRGEQYF. As DNA, the CDR3 is TGTGCCAGCAGCCACGGGGGTTACCGGGGCGAGCAGTACTTC.

The CDR3 DNA follows: TGTGCCAGCAGCTTAGCCCCAGCGGGAGGAACAGATACGCAGTATTTT. Amino acid sequence: CASSLAPAGGTDTQYF. V and J are TRBV7-2 and TRBJ2-3, with 9 bases that match TRBD2. Germline CDR1 and CDR2: SGHTA and FQGNSA. The junction had 4 bases not matched to a gene; V was cut back by 0 bases and J by 3 bases. CDR3 length: 16 residues.

The chain carries TRBV3-1 (or the pseudogene TRBV3-2) and TRBJ2-2, with 8 bases aligning to TRBD2. The CDR3 spans 17 residues. With 4 bases clipped from V and 2 bases from J, the junction kept 9 bases outside the gene matches. Germline CDR1 reads LGHDT; CDR2 reads YNNKEL (reference sequence). CDR3 bases: TGTGCCAGCAGCCCCCCTCGGGGACTAGTTAACACCGGGGAGCTGTTTTTT. Its translation: CASSPPRGLVNTGELFF.

V usage is TRBV5-6 and J usage is TRBJ2-7; D uncertain. Per germline, CDR1 SGHDT and CDR2 YYEEEE. CDR3 length equals 13 residues. Between the trimmed V and J ends, which lost 2 bases and 1 base, there was a span of 7 bases. The CDR3 is CASSFGGSYEQYF. The CDR3 coding sequence is TGTGCCAGCAGCTTTGGCGGATCCTACGAGCAGTACTTC. Full variable domain (missing parts from reference TRBV5-6 and TRBJ2-7): DAGVTQSPTHLIKTRGQQVTLRCSPKSGHDTVSWYQQALGQGPQFIFQYYEEEERQRGNFPDRFSGHQFPNYSSELNVNALLLGDSALYLCASSFGGSYEQYFGPGTRLTVT.